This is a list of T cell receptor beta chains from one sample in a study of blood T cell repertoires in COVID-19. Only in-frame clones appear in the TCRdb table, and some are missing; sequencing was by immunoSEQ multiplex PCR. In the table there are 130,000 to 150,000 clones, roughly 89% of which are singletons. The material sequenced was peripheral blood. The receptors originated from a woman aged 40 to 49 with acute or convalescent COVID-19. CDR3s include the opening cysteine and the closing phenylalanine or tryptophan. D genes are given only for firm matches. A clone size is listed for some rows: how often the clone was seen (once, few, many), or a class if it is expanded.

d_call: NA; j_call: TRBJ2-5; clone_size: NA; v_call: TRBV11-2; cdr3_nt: TGTGCCAGCAGCTTAGCCACAGGGCCACAGGAGACCCAGTACTTC; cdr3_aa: CASSLATGPQETQYF
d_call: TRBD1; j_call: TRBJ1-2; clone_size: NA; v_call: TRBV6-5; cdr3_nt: TGTGCCAGCAGGGAGACAGGGCGTGATGGCTACACCTTC; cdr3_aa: CASRETGRDGYTF
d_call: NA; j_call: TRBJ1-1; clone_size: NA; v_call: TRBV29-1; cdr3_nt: TGCAGCGTTGAAGTGAGGGCTGAAGCTTTCTTT; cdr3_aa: CSVEVRAEAFF
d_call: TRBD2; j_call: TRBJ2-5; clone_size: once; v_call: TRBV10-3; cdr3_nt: TGTGCCACATCAACCCTAGGGGAGGGAGAGACCCAGTACTTC; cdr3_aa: CATSTLGEGETQYF
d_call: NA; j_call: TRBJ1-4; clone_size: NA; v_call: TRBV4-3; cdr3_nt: TGCGCCAGCAGCCAAGGGTCGGGTCAGCATAATGAAAAACTGTTTTTT; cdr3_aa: CASSQGSGQHNEKLFF
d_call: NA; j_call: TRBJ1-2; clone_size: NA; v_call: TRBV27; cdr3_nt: TGTGCCAGCAGTTTATTGGGCAGCCCAAACTATGGCTACACCTTC; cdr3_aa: CASSLLGSPNYGYTF
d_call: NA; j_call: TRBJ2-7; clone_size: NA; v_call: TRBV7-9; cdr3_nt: TGTGCCAGCAGCTTCAGCTCCTACGAGCAGTACTTC; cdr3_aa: CASSFSSYEQYF
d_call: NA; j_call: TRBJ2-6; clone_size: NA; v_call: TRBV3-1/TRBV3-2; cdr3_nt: TGTGCCAGCAGCCAACCGACAGCCTCTGGGGCCAACGTCCTGACTTTC; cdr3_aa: CASSQPTASGANVLTF
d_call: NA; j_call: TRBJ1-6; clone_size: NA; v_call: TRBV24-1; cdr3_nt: TGTGCCGCCACCCAGGGTGGCAATTCACCCCTCCACTTT; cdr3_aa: CAATQGGNSPLHF
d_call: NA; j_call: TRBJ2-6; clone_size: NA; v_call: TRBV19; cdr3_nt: TGTGCCAGTAGTATAGCAGGTCCCTCGGCCAACGTCCTGACTTTC; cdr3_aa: CASSIAGPSANVLTF
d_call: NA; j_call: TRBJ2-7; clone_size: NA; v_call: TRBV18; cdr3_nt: TGTGCCAGCTCACCTCCCGGGACCAGCGGGTCCTACGAGCAGTACTTC; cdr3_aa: CASSPPGTSGSYEQYF
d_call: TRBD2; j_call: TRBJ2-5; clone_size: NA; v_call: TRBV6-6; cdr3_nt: TGTGCCAGCAGCCTAACTAGCGGGGGGGCGGGTGAGACCCAGTACTTC; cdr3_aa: CASSLTSGGAGETQYF
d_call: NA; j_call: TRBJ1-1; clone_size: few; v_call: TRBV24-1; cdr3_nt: TGTGCCACCATGAAGACAGGCGCGTTGGGAAACACTGAAGCTTTCTTT; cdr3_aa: CATMKTGALGNTEAFF
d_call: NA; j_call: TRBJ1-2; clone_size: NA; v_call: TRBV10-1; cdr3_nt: TGCGCCAGCAGCCCCGAGGGGGCTAACTATGGCTACACCTTC; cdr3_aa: CASSPEGANYGYTF
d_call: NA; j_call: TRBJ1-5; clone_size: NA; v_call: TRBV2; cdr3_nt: TGTGCCAGCACCCTGGGGAGGGATAGCAATCAGCCCCAGCATTTT; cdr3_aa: CASTLGRDSNQPQHF
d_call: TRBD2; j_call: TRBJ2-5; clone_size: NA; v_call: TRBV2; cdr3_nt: TGTGCCAGCAGTGTTTGGCGGGAGGGGGGTGTCAAAGAGACCCAGTACTTC; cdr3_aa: CASSVWREGGVKETQYF
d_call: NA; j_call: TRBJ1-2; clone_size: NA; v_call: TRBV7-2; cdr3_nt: TGTGCCAGCAGCCAGGACAGTAACTATGGCTACACCTTC; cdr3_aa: CASSQDSNYGYTF
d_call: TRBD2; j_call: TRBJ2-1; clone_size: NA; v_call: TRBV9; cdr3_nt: TGTGCCAGCAGCGTTCAAGGGACTAGCGGGAGGGATGAGCAGTTCTTC; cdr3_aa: CASSVQGTSGRDEQFF
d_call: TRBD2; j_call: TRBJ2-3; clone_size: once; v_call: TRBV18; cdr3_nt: TGTGCCAGCTCGGTGACTAGCGGGCCCACAGATACGCAGTATTTT; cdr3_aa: CASSVTSGPTDTQYF
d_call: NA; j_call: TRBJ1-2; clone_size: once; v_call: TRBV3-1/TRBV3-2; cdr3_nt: TGTGCCAGCAGCCCTTGGACAAGTTATGGCTACACCTTC; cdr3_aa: CASSPWTSYGYTF
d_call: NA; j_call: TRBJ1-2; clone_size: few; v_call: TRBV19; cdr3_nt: TGTGCCAGTAGTATAACTGAGGGCAGCTATGGCTACACCTTC; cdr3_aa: CASSITEGSYGYTF
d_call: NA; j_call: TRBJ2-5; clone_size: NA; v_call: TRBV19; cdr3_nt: TGTGCCAGTACCCGAACGTGGGACTCGGAGACCCAGTACTTC; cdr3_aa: CASTRTWDSETQYF
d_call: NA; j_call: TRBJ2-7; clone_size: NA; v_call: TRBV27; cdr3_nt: TGTGCCAGCAGCTCCCTTGAGGTTCGCTACGAGCAGTACTTC; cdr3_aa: CASSSLEVRYEQYF
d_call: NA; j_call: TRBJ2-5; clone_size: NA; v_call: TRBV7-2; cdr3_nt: TGTGCCAGCAGCCAAAACGGGGCGGGGGCCCGAGAGACCCAGTACTTC; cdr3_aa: CASSQNGAGARETQYF
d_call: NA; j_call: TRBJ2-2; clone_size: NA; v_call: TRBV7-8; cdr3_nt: TGTGCTTCGTCGCACGGGACAACGAACACCGGGGAGCTGTTTTTT; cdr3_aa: CASSHGTTNTGELFF
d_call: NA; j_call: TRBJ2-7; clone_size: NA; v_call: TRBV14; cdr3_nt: TGTGCCAGCAGGTTGACTAGTTCCTACGAGCAGTACTTC; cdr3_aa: CASRLTSSYEQYF
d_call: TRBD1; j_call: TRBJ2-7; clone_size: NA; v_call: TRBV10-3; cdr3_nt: TGTGCCATCAGTGAGGGGCCTCAGGGGGCCAGCTACGAGCAGTACTTC; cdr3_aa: CAISEGPQGASYEQYF
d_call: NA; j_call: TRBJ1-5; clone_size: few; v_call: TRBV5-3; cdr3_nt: TGTGCCAGAAGCTTGACCGAAGACAGAGGTGGCAATCAGCCCCAGCATTTT; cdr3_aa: CARSLTEDRGGNQPQHF
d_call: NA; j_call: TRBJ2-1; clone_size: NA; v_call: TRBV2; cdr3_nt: TGTGCCAGCAGTGAAGCCACAGCCCGCTCCGTCTTC; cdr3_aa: CASSEATARSVF
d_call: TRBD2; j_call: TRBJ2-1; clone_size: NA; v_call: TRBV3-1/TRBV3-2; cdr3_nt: TGTGCCAGCAGCCCAAGGAGGACTAGCGGAAAACTTTACAATGAGCAGTTCTTC; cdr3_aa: CASSPRRTSGKLYNEQFF
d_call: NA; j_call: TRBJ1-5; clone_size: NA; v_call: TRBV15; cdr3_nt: TGTGCCACCAGCAGAGATCAAGGGGATAGCAATCAGCCCCAGCATTTT; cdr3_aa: CATSRDQGDSNQPQHF